The clone carrying this TCR beta chain was recorded at least ten times. This record belongs to a study of identical twins. TCRdb reanalysed the 5' RACE reads using MiXCR and keeps one entry per CDR3 protein. The sample yields approximately 890,000 distinct CDR3 sequences, around an eighth seen once. V lost 5 bases and J lost 2, with 13 bases in between. CDR3 length equals 15 residues. Looked up from germline, CDR1 is SEHNR and CDR2 is FQNEAQ (reference sequence). These data are also associated with another study on yellow fever vaccine responses in identical twins.

This sequence originates from a young woman in good health. V gene TRBV7-9 combines with J gene TRBJ2-1, with D possibly matching TRBD2 (5 bases). Source material: PBMCs. CDR3 sequence (DNA): TGTGCCAGCAGCCTTGGACTGGAACCCTACAATGAGCAGTTCTTC. This gives the protein CASSLGLEPYNEQFF.